This T cell receptor (beta chain) originates from a study of cytomegalovirus exposure and HLA in healthy donors. Study-wide background: Ancestry clustering placed around four fifths of a few hundred genotyped donors in the Caucasian-associated cluster.

V lost 1 base and J lost 7; bases outside the gene matches: 4. Germline values: CDR1 SGHVS, CDR2 FNYEAQ. The CDR3 loop spans 14 amino acids. PCR involved 60 Vbeta and 13 Jbeta primers. Sequencing was performed with immunoSEQ multiplex PCR; in TCRdb, only in-frame clones are kept and a portion is missing. This sample has 150,000 to 200,000 clones; 84% occur once, and the top ten carry roughly 6.7%. The donors gave bone marrow, and they were healthy. The sequenced material came from PBMCs. This clonotype was obtained from a man aged 45-60 years in good health and CMV-seropositive. The chain links TRBV7-6 to TRBJ1-2, with 9 nucleotides matching TRBD1. The CDR3 DNA is TGTGCCAGCAGCTTAGGGACAGGGGCTGGTGGCTACACCTTC. The encoded protein is CASSLGTGAGGYTF.